Reported below is one T cell receptor (beta chain). The antigen is undetermined. The CDR3 spans 15 residues. Germline assignment: CDR1 SGHVS and CDR2 FQNEAQ. V shed 5 bases and J shed 3 bases, with 13 bases lying between them. The data originate from a study of blood T cells in healthy people across ages. Points from the study as a whole: Aged donors had fewer naive CD4+ cells and lower diversity than long-lived donors.

The second PCR ran roughly 6 to 11 cycles with a sample-barcoded 5' primer and J-beta primers. Every cDNA molecule carried a tag from a template-switch adaptor bearing 12 random nucleotides. In TCRdb, the 5' RACE reads were re-called with MiXCR into one record per CDR3 protein. The sample lists 710,000 or so distinct CDR3 sequences, about 34% occurring once. Peripheral blood samples of roughly 9.9 milliliters were drawn from each donor. Input material: blood. The sequence was collected from a woman over 75 in good health. The chain employs TRBV7-8 and TRBJ1-4, with a tentative D call TRBD1 (6 bases). CDR3 in DNA: TGTGCCAGCAGCACACAGGGAGGTCCTAATGAAAAACTGTTTTTT. It is translated as CASSTQGGPNEKLFF.